Listed here are 2 T cell receptor beta chains from one sample, sequenced in a study of CD8 T cells in ankylosing spondylitis. TCRdb passed the 5' RACE reads through MiXCR, listing each CDR3 protein once. The data hold about 220,000 distinct CDR3 sequences, with more than 25% observed a single time. The sequenced sample consisted of blood, either unsorted or a sorted T cell fraction (not recorded which). The source of these receptors is a male donor with ankylosing spondylitis or in good health (not recorded which).

Worth noting for this clonotype: A much bigger clone sits one base away, suggesting this may be a read error. V gene TRBV29-1 combines with J gene TRBJ1-1; the D is unclear. Trimming took 5 bases from V and 6 from J, leaving 7 bases between them. Germline values: CDR1 SQVTM, CDR2 ANQGSEA. CDR3 size: 10 residues. CDR3 coding DNA: TGCAGCGTTTGTCAGTCTGAAGCTTTCTTT. Protein sequence: CSVCQSEAFF.

This clonotype occurred many times. V usage is TRBV5-1 and J usage is TRBJ2-3; D perhaps matches TRBD2 (6 bases). Germline CDR1 is SGHRS and CDR2 is YFSETQ. The CDR3 is 15 residues long. Trimming took 1 base from V and 2 from J, leaving 11 bases between them. The CDR3 reads CASSLLGGDTDTQYF. In nucleotides, the CDR3 is TGCGCCAGCAGCTTGTTAGGAGGGGACACAGATACGCAGTATTTT.